This is a list of T cell receptor beta chains from one sample in a study of regulatory T cells in long-lasting Graves disease. TCRdb reprocessed the multiplex PCR reads with MiXCR, giving one entry per CDR3 protein. The sample consists of hundreds of thousands of distinct CDR3 sequences, around 30% of them appearing once. The sample was peripheral blood mononuclear cells (PBMCs), taken when the disease was refractory, from a patient treated with antithyroid drugs. The source of these receptors is a female donor with Graves disease. Each CDR3 is given with its conserved first and last residue. Fields, in order: V gene, clone size, D gene, J gene, CDR3 protein, CDR3 DNA. A D gene is named only where the DNA matches it firmly. Size is omitted from some rows. Given values are once, few, many or a class for expanded clones.

V gene: TRBV30
clone size: -
D gene: TRBD1
J gene: TRBJ2-2
CDR3 protein: CAWRTGGYTGELFF
CDR3 DNA: TGTGCCTGGAGGACAGGGGGGTACACCGGGGAGCTGTTTTTT

V gene: TRBV15
clone size: few
D gene: -
J gene: TRBJ1-5
CDR3 protein: CATSRDLGPGRSNQPQHF
CDR3 DNA: TGTGCCACCAGCAGAGATTTGGGGCCGGGGAGAAGCAATCAGCCCCAGCATTTT

V gene: TRBV28
clone size: -
D gene: -
J gene: TRBJ1-5
CDR3 protein: CASSLEIGADSNQPQHF
CDR3 DNA: TGTGCCAGCAGTTTAGAAATAGGGGCTGATAGCAATCAGCCCCAGCATTTT

V gene: TRBV2
clone size: -
D gene: -
J gene: TRBJ2-5
CDR3 protein: CASSLNHVGKETQYF
CDR3 DNA: TGTGCCAGCAGTTTAAATCACGTGGGGAAAGAGACCCAGTACTTC

V gene: TRBV20-1
clone size: -
D gene: -
J gene: TRBJ1-5
CDR3 protein: CSATLQGRNQPQHF
CDR3 DNA: TGCAGTGCTACCTTACAGGGCCGCAATCAGCCCCAGCATTTT

V gene: TRBV30
clone size: -
D gene: -
J gene: TRBJ1-1
CDR3 protein: CAWIGALGTEAFF
CDR3 DNA: TGTGCCTGGATAGGGGCCCTAGGGACTGAAGCTTTCTTT

V gene: TRBV15
clone size: -
D gene: -
J gene: TRBJ1-2
CDR3 protein: CATSREEGPGGYTF
CDR3 DNA: TGTGCCACCAGCAGAGAGGAGGGGCCGGGTGGCTACACCTTC

V gene: TRBV29-1
clone size: -
D gene: -
J gene: TRBJ2-1
CDR3 protein: CSVGGKYNEQFF
CDR3 DNA: TGCAGCGTTGGTGGGAAATACAATGAGCAGTTCTTC

V gene: TRBV6-1
clone size: once
D gene: -
J gene: TRBJ2-7
CDR3 protein: CASSEDHEQYF
CDR3 DNA: TGTGCCAGCAGTGAGGATCACGAGCAGTACTTC

V gene: TRBV20-1
clone size: -
D gene: -
J gene: TRBJ1-6
CDR3 protein: CSAQGQIYNSPLHF
CDR3 DNA: TGCAGTGCTCAGGGGCAGATCTATAATTCACCCCTCCACTTT

V gene: TRBV5-1
clone size: few
D gene: -
J gene: TRBJ1-1
CDR3 protein: CASSLDPWTEAFF
CDR3 DNA: TGCGCCAGCAGCTTGGATCCGTGGACTGAAGCTTTCTTT

V gene: TRBV20-1
clone size: -
D gene: TRBD1
J gene: TRBJ1-5
CDR3 protein: CSARDGKDRPGSNQPQHF
CDR3 DNA: TGCAGTGCTAGAGATGGGAAGGACAGGCCCGGCAGCAATCAGCCCCAGCATTTT

V gene: TRBV6-1
clone size: many
D gene: -
J gene: TRBJ2-6
CDR3 protein: CASSDRLSGANVLTF
CDR3 DNA: TGTGCCAGCAGTGACAGGCTCTCTGGGGCCAACGTCCTGACTTTC

V gene: TRBV19
clone size: few
D gene: -
J gene: TRBJ2-7
CDR3 protein: CASSGPPEGRDEQYF
CDR3 DNA: TGTGCCAGTAGTGGCCCCCCGGAGGGCCGCGACGAGCAGTACTTC

V gene: TRBV29-1
clone size: few
D gene: -
J gene: TRBJ1-4
CDR3 protein: CSGSWGATTNEKLFF
CDR3 DNA: TGCAGCGGGTCGTGGGGAGCTACAACTAATGAAAAACTGTTTTTT

V gene: TRBV29-1
clone size: -
D gene: -
J gene: TRBJ1-1
CDR3 protein: CSAGVGGENTEAFF
CDR3 DNA: TGCAGCGCTGGGGTTGGGGGGGAGAACACTGAAGCTTTCTTT

V gene: TRBV5-1
clone size: -
D gene: TRBD1
J gene: TRBJ1-2
CDR3 protein: CASSEETGGSYGYTF
CDR3 DNA: TGCGCCAGCAGCGAAGAGACAGGGGGCAGCTATGGCTACACCTTC

V gene: TRBV12-3/TRBV12-4
clone size: -
D gene: TRBD2
J gene: TRBJ2-3
CDR3 protein: CASSLHGWEGLTDTQYF
CDR3 DNA: TGTGCCAGCAGTTTACATGGGTGGGAGGGCCTGACAGATACGCAGTATTTT

V gene: TRBV30
clone size: few
D gene: -
J gene: TRBJ1-5
CDR3 protein: CAWSDIGREVGQPQHF
CDR3 DNA: TGTGCCTGGAGTGATATTGGGAGGGAGGTCGGTCAGCCCCAGCATTTT

V gene: TRBV20-1
clone size: few
D gene: TRBD1
J gene: TRBJ2-7
CDR3 protein: CSARSTGNSYEQYF
CDR3 DNA: TGCAGTGCTAGATCGACAGGGAACTCCTACGAGCAGTACTTC

V gene: TRBV19
clone size: -
D gene: TRBD1
J gene: TRBJ1-1
CDR3 protein: CASRDREATEAFF
CDR3 DNA: TGTGCCAGTCGAGACAGGGAGGCCACTGAAGCTTTCTTT

V gene: TRBV29-1
clone size: few
D gene: -
J gene: TRBJ2-7
CDR3 protein: CSVGVAGSLEQYF
CDR3 DNA: TGCAGCGTTGGTGTGGCAGGGTCCCTCGAGCAGTACTTC

V gene: TRBV19
clone size: -
D gene: TRBD1
J gene: TRBJ1-1
CDR3 protein: CASRREDRGSNTEAFF
CDR3 DNA: TGTGCCAGTAGGAGGGAGGACAGGGGGTCGAACACTGAAGCTTTCTTT

V gene: TRBV30
clone size: -
D gene: TRBD1
J gene: TRBJ1-1
CDR3 protein: CAWGDRNTEAFF
CDR3 DNA: TGTGCCTGGGGGGACAGGAACACTGAAGCTTTCTTT

V gene: TRBV7-3
clone size: -
D gene: TRBD2
J gene: TRBJ2-2
CDR3 protein: CASSPRASGSNSSGELFF
CDR3 DNA: TGTGCCAGCAGCCCCCGGGCTAGCGGGAGTAATTCTTCCGGGGAGCTGTTTTTT

V gene: TRBV6-1
clone size: many
D gene: TRBD1
J gene: TRBJ1-2
CDR3 protein: CASSRDRVDYGYTF
CDR3 DNA: TGTGCCAGCAGTAGGGACAGGGTGGACTATGGCTACACCTTC

V gene: TRBV28
clone size: many
D gene: TRBD1
J gene: TRBJ1-5
CDR3 protein: CASSLGQGPTSNQPQHF
CDR3 DNA: TGTGCCAGCAGTTTGGGACAGGGGCCCACTAGCAATCAGCCCCAGCATTTT

V gene: TRBV28
clone size: -
D gene: -
J gene: TRBJ2-7
CDR3 protein: CASRSGVTYEQYF
CDR3 DNA: TGTGCCAGCAGATCAGGGGTGACGTACGAGCAGTACTTC

V gene: TRBV27
clone size: few
D gene: -
J gene: TRBJ1-1
CDR3 protein: CASSRISNTEAFF
CDR3 DNA: TGTGCCAGCAGTAGGATATCGAACACTGAAGCTTTCTTT

V gene: TRBV10-3
clone size: -
D gene: TRBD1
J gene: TRBJ1-2
CDR3 protein: CAISESIQGALVGRGYTF
CDR3 DNA: TGTGCCATCAGTGAGTCGATACAGGGGGCATTAGTAGGCCGTGGCTACACCTTC

V gene: TRBV10-3
clone size: -
D gene: TRBD2
J gene: TRBJ2-7
CDR3 protein: CAIIVAGEGQYF
CDR3 DNA: TGTGCCATCATAGTAGCGGGAGAGGGGCAGTACTTC

V gene: TRBV12-3/TRBV12-4
clone size: -
D gene: TRBD2
J gene: TRBJ2-7
CDR3 protein: CASRQSGSSYEQYF
CDR3 DNA: TGTGCCAGCAGACAGAGCGGGAGCTCCTACGAGCAGTACTTC

V gene: TRBV19
clone size: -
D gene: -
J gene: TRBJ2-3
CDR3 protein: CASRGGVSTDTQYF
CDR3 DNA: TGTGCCAGTAGAGGGGGGGTTAGCACAGATACGCAGTATTTT

V gene: TRBV6-1
clone size: few
D gene: -
J gene: TRBJ1-1
CDR3 protein: CASTPGSNTEAFF
CDR3 DNA: TGTGCCAGCACCCCAGGGTCCAACACTGAAGCTTTCTTT

V gene: TRBV30
clone size: -
D gene: -
J gene: TRBJ1-2
CDR3 protein: CAWSVLLEDYGYTF
CDR3 DNA: TGTGCCTGGAGTGTACTCCTAGAGGACTATGGCTACACCTTC

V gene: TRBV28
clone size: few
D gene: -
J gene: TRBJ1-2
CDR3 protein: CASSQVGGASNYGYTF
CDR3 DNA: TGCGCCAGCAGCCAAGTCGGCGGGGCCTCTAACTATGGCTACACCTTC

V gene: TRBV11-1
clone size: many
D gene: -
J gene: TRBJ2-7
CDR3 protein: CASRTSDGYEQYF
CDR3 DNA: TGTGCCAGCAGAACCTCGGACGGCTACGAGCAGTACTTC

V gene: TRBV29-1
clone size: -
D gene: TRBD2
J gene: TRBJ2-5
CDR3 protein: CSVTEGGSLQETQYF
CDR3 DNA: TGCAGCGTTACAGAAGGCGGGAGTCTCCAAGAGACCCAGTACTTC

V gene: TRBV12-5
clone size: -
D gene: -
J gene: TRBJ1-5
CDR3 protein: CASGLAVGEGNQPQHF
CDR3 DNA: TGTGCTAGTGGTTTGGCGGTAGGTGAAGGCAATCAGCCCCAGCATTTT

V gene: TRBV6-5
clone size: few
D gene: TRBD2
J gene: TRBJ2-5
CDR3 protein: CASSYPGLAGVETQYF
CDR3 DNA: TGTGCCAGCAGTTACCCGGGACTAGCGGGAGTGGAGACCCAGTACTTC

V gene: TRBV11-2
clone size: -
D gene: -
J gene: TRBJ2-7
CDR3 protein: CASSVVPDLLSSEQYF
CDR3 DNA: TGTGCCAGCAGCGTAGTTCCGGATCTATTGTCGTCCGAGCAGTACTTC

V gene: TRBV28
clone size: -
D gene: -
J gene: TRBJ1-2
CDR3 protein: CASWGNYGYTF
CDR3 DNA: TGTGCCAGCTGGGGGAACTATGGCTACACCTTC

V gene: TRBV11-2
clone size: -
D gene: -
J gene: TRBJ2-4
CDR3 protein: CASSLVGARLTKNIQYF
CDR3 DNA: TGTGCCAGCAGCTTAGTAGGCGCGCGACTAACCAAAAACATTCAGTACTTC

V gene: TRBV6-2/TRBV6-3
clone size: few
D gene: TRBD2
J gene: TRBJ2-5
CDR3 protein: CASSYEVGRETQYF
CDR3 DNA: TGTGCCAGCAGTTACGAGGTCGGGAGGGAGACCCAGTACTTC

V gene: TRBV20-1
clone size: few
D gene: -
J gene: TRBJ1-2
CDR3 protein: CSARKLVEARGYYGYTF
CDR3 DNA: TGCAGTGCTAGGAAGTTGGTGGAAGCCCGGGGATACTATGGCTACACCTTC

V gene: TRBV15
clone size: -
D gene: TRBD1
J gene: TRBJ2-2
CDR3 protein: CATSRDPTGVVTGELFF
CDR3 DNA: TGTGCCACCAGCAGAGACCCGACAGGGGTCGTCACCGGGGAGCTGTTTTTT

V gene: TRBV7-2
clone size: -
D gene: TRBD1
J gene: TRBJ1-3
CDR3 protein: CASSEGQDSGNTIYF
CDR3 DNA: TGTGCCAGCAGCGAGGGACAGGACTCTGGAAACACCATATATTTT

V gene: TRBV7-9
clone size: -
D gene: -
J gene: TRBJ1-5
CDR3 protein: CASSYLDQPQHF
CDR3 DNA: TGTGCCAGCAGTTACCTTGATCAGCCCCAGCATTTT

V gene: TRBV6-1
clone size: many
D gene: -
J gene: TRBJ1-5
CDR3 protein: CASSVTGNSNQPQHF
CDR3 DNA: TGTGCCAGCAGTGTAACAGGGAATAGCAATCAGCCCCAGCATTTT

V gene: TRBV27
clone size: -
D gene: -
J gene: TRBJ1-1
CDR3 protein: CASSLQGVTEAFF
CDR3 DNA: TGTGCCAGCAGTCTCCAAGGGGTTACTGAAGCTTTCTTT

V gene: TRBV5-1
clone size: -
D gene: -
J gene: TRBJ1-3
CDR3 protein: CASSLGDISGGNTIYF
CDR3 DNA: TGCGCCAGCAGCTTGGGGGACATAAGTGGTGGAAACACCATATATTTT

V gene: TRBV27
clone size: -
D gene: -
J gene: TRBJ1-5
CDR3 protein: CASSPLGVYSNQPQHF
CDR3 DNA: TGTGCCAGCAGTCCCTTGGGAGTTTATAGCAATCAGCCCCAGCATTTT

V gene: TRBV28
clone size: many
D gene: TRBD1
J gene: TRBJ1-4
CDR3 protein: CASSLSTQGSSEKLFF
CDR3 DNA: TGTGCCAGCAGTTTATCCACACAGGGGTCGAGTGAAAAACTGTTTTTT

V gene: TRBV5-1
clone size: -
D gene: TRBD2
J gene: TRBJ2-3
CDR3 protein: CASSLGLAGGRDTQYF
CDR3 DNA: TGCGCCAGCAGCTTGGGACTAGCGGGAGGGCGAGATACGCAGTATTTT

V gene: TRBV7-2
clone size: once
D gene: TRBD2
J gene: TRBJ2-2
CDR3 protein: CASSLDWTSGRTGELFF
CDR3 DNA: TGTGCCAGCAGCTTAGACTGGACTAGCGGAAGGACCGGGGAGCTGTTTTTT

V gene: TRBV2
clone size: -
D gene: TRBD1
J gene: TRBJ1-2
CDR3 protein: CASSKDRGLYGYTF
CDR3 DNA: TGTGCCAGCAGCAAGGACAGGGGCCTCTATGGCTACACCTTC